This TCR beta chain is from a study of OX40 agonist ivuxolimab in advanced cancers. Study details: A partial response was reached by three patients: one with hepatocellular carcinoma and two with cutaneous melanoma. Study-wide findings and caveats: Average numbers of expanded clones were greater in CD8+ T cells than in CD4+. Both blood CD4+ and CD8+ T cells showed clonal growth by week 6 at 0.1 to 3.0 mg/kg. Patients who responded partially at 0.1-3.0 mg/kg showed clonal expansion ranking among the lowest.

Germline V CDR1 and CDR2: WNHNN, SYGVQD (reference sequence). Trimming cost V 6 bases and J 9 bases, with 12 bases left between them. The CDR3 is 12 residues long. Profiling relied on immunoSEQ multiplex PCR, and the TCRdb table lists in-frame clones only, not all of them. The table has 75,000 to 100,000 clones, over 75% seen once. In this sample, this clone turned up a few times. Antigen: not known. The TCR was taken from an adult with an advanced solid tumor such as melanoma, head and neck, liver or kidney cancer. Sequenced here: CD4+ or CD8+ T cells sorted from blood, sampled in a trial of the OX40 agonist ivuxolimab. The chain links TRBV10-1 to TRBJ1-5, with a possible D match to TRBD1 (5 bases). CDR3 coding DNA: TGCGCCAGCAGGAAGAGGGGTTGGCCCCAGCATTTT. It translates to CASRKRGWPQHF.